Below, 30 T cell receptor beta chains from the same sample are listed, as sequenced in a study of T cell responses to AZD1222 COVID-19 vaccine. Repertoires were generated with immunoSEQ multiplex PCR, while TCRdb's copy carries only in-frame clones and drops some. This table has some 140,000 clones, over 75% appearing once. The starting material was peripheral blood, obtained 28 days after the second AZD1222 dose. All receptors come from an adult who received the AZD1222 COVID-19 vaccine.

The rearrangement joins TRBV11-3 to TRBJ1-1; no reliable D call. The CDR3 is 14 residues long. In germline, CDR1 is SGHNT, CDR2 YENEEA. The V end lost 4 bases, the J end lost 0 bases, and 9 bases lay between the germline ends. Here the CDR3 DNA reads TGTGCCAGCAGCTCCGACACCGTGAACACTGAAGCTTTCTTT. This sequence encodes CASSSDTVNTEAFF.

This chain uses TRBV7-2 with TRBJ1-2; 9 bases agree with TRBD1. J lost 5 bases, V lost 4 bases, and 8 bases had no gene match. The CDR3 runs 15 residues. Germline V lookup: CDR1 SGHTA, CDR2 FQGNSA. The CDR3 nucleotides are TGTGCCAGCAGCTCCGGGGGGACAGGGACGTATGGCTACACCTTC. It yields the protein CASSSGGTGTYGYTF.

The chain uses TRBV19 and TRBJ1-1, with 9 positions matching TRBD1. Per germline, CDR1 LNHDA and CDR2 SQIVND (reference sequence). There are 13 residues in the CDR3. V was pared by 6 bases and J by 7 bases, with 6 bases of the junction left unmatched. The CDR3 loop reads CASSTGQGLEAFF. CDR3 DNA sequence: TGTGCCAGTAGCACGGGACAGGGTCTTGAAGCTTTCTTT.

In this sample, this clone turned up once. The chain links TRBV28 to TRBJ2-3; 8 nucleotides line up with TRBD2. The CDR3 extends over 13 amino acids. Trimming at V came to 6 bases and at J to 6 bases, leaving 5 bases not matched to a gene. The germline gives CDR1 MDHEN, CDR2 SYDVKM. This CDR3 is CASRAGGADTQYF. The CDR3 DNA follows: TGTGCCAGCAGGGCCGGGGGGGCGGATACGCAGTATTTT.

This clone was seen just once. The V gene is TRBV7-2, the J gene TRBJ2-3, with 10 bases that match TRBD2. From germline, CDR1 is SGHTA and CDR2 FQGNSA. The junction had 9 bases not matched to a gene; V was cut back by 2 bases and J by 4 bases. This CDR3 region has 17 residues. The CDR3: CASSLPLLAGRADTQYF. Here the CDR3 DNA reads TGTGCCAGCAGCTTACCCTTACTAGCGGGGAGGGCAGATACGCAGTATTTT.

V usage is TRBV19 and J usage is TRBJ2-7; D possibly uses TRBD1 or TRBD2 (5 bases each). Germline-derived CDR1 and CDR2 are LNHDA and SQIVND (reference sequence). The CDR3 spans 15 residues. Trimming removed 2 bases at V and 2 bases at J, with 13 bases between. DNA for the CDR3: TGTGCCAGTAGTATATATCTAGGGACCACCTACGAGCAGTACTTC. Residues: CASSIYLGTTYEQYF.

The chain combines TRBV2 with TRBJ1-2; D gene uncertain. Between the trimmed V and J ends, which lost 3 bases and 4 bases, there was a span of 9 bases. The germline CDR1 and CDR2 sequences are SNHLY and FYNNEI. The CDR3 is 13 amino acids. DNA for the CDR3: TGTGCCAGCAGTGAGGTTCGGGTCTATGGCTACACCTTC. Translation: CASSEVRVYGYTF.

The V call is TRBV6-5, the J call TRBJ1-2; 9 nucleotides agree with TRBD1. The CDR3 extends over 14 amino acids. Trimming removed 6 bases from V and 3 bases from J; junction bases left unmatched: 5. Germline CDR1 MNHEY, CDR2 SVGAGI. The CDR3 DNA sequence: TGTGCCAGCAGGACGGGACAGGGAGACTATGGCTACACCTTC. This codes for CASRTGQGDYGYTF.

The gene calls are TRBV5-1 and TRBJ2-2, with 8 bases lining up with TRBD2. V shed 5 bases, J shed 0 bases, and the junction held 6 bases outside the gene matches. Germline values: CDR1 SGHRS, CDR2 YFSETQ. The length of the CDR3 is 16 residues. The CDR3 here is CASSQLAATNTGELFF. The CDR3, as DNA: TGCGCCAGCAGTCAACTAGCGGCAACGAACACCGGGGAGCTGTTTTTT.

This chain connects TRBV7-3 to TRBJ2-3; 7 nucleotides match TRBD2. The junction had 3 bases not matched to a gene; V was cut back by 5 bases and J by 1 base. CDR1 is SGHTA and CDR2 is FQGTGA in the germline V gene. This CDR3 is built from 14 residues. The CDR3 is CASSPSGGTDTQYF. CDR3 bases: TGTGCCAGCAGCCCGAGCGGGGGCACAGATACGCAGTATTTT.

This clone was counted once. The chain has TRBV27 and TRBJ1-6; D is perhaps TRBD1 (6 bases). In germline, CDR1 is MNHEY, CDR2 SMNVEV (reference sequence). Deletions cut 3 bases from V and 6 bases from J, with 9 bases between. The CDR3 totals 14 residues. This CDR3 is CASSFTGLNSPLHF. CDR3 coding DNA: TGTGCCAGCAGTTTTACAGGGCTTAATTCACCCCTCCACTTT.

This clone was observed a handful of times. The rearrangement joins TRBV30 to TRBJ1-1, with a weak D call TRBD1 (5 bases). The CDR3 loop spans 14 amino acids. V was pared by 2 bases and J by 3 bases, with 13 bases between. CDR1 and CDR2 from the germline V gene are GTSNPN and SVGIG (reference sequence). DNA of the CDR3: TGTGCCTGGAGTTGGGGAGGAGGGGACACTGAAGCTTTCTTT. Its protein is CAWSWGGGDTEAFF.

The rearrangement joins TRBV7-6 to TRBJ2-2, with D possibly TRBD2 on 5 matching bases. V lost 5 bases and J 4 bases, leaving 14 bases between the germline ends. The CDR3 spans 15 residues. Germline loops: CDR1 SGHVS, CDR2 FNYEAQ. The CDR3 nucleotides are TGTGCCAGCAGCCCTATTGCGGGTACCACCGGGGAGCTGTTTTTT. It yields the protein CASSPIAGTTGELFF.

The chain has TRBV5-1 and TRBJ1-5; no clear D. The CDR3 loop spans 13 amino acids. V was cut by 0 bases and J by 5 bases, with 6 bases left in between. Looked up from germline, CDR1 is SGHRS and CDR2 is YFSETQ. Written as DNA, the CDR3 is TGCGCCAGCAGCTTGGAATTGGATCAGCCCCAGCATTTT. Its translation is CASSLELDQPQHF.

The gene calls are TRBV6-1 and TRBJ1-2; no clear D. The CDR3 totals 13 residues. Germline CDR1 is MNHNS and CDR2 is SASEGT. Trimming removed 2 bases from V and 2 bases from J, with 6 bases in between. CDR3 in DNA: TGTGCCAGCAGTGAAATGGGCAACTATGGCTACACCTTC. Its protein is CASSEMGNYGYTF.

This clone was recorded a few times. This chain joins TRBV6-1 and TRBJ1-1; D call uncertain. Per germline, CDR1 MNHNS and CDR2 SASEGT. CDR3 length equals 13 residues. The V and J ends lost 2 bases and 0 bases respectively, with 4 bases between them. The CDR3 DNA sequence: TGTGCCAGCAGTGAAATGTTGAACACTGAAGCTTTCTTT. This translates into CASSEMLNTEAFF.

V gene TRBV19 combines with J gene TRBJ1-1; D unresolved. The V end was cut by 0 bases, the J end by 3 bases, with 11 bases between. The CDR3 extends over 15 amino acids. CDR1 is LNHDA, CDR2 SQIVND, per germline (reference sequence). This chain's CDR3 is CASSIDPSDYTEAFF. The CDR3 DNA reads as TGTGCCAGTAGTATAGACCCCAGTGATTACACTGAAGCTTTCTTT.

The chain is built from TRBV5-4 and TRBJ2-5; 11 positions match TRBD2. The germline CDR1 and CDR2 sequences are SGHNT and YYREEE (reference sequence). The CDR3 sequence is 16 residues long. With 2 bases clipped from V and 1 base from J, the junction kept 4 bases outside the gene matches. The CDR3 sequence is CASSLPLAGGQETQYF. In DNA form, the CDR3 reads TGTGCCAGCAGCTTACCCCTAGCGGGGGGCCAAGAGACCCAGTACTTC.

The rearrangement uses TRBV4-2 and TRBJ1-5; D may be TRBD1 (5 bases). Trimming removed 0 bases from V and 2 bases from J, with 17 bases in between. CDR3 size: 18 residues. In germline, CDR1 is LGHNA, CDR2 YNFKEQ. The CDR3 reads CASSQDAGRGIGNQPQHF. The CDR3 DNA is TGTGCCAGCAGCCAAGATGCTGGCCGGGGGATTGGCAATCAGCCCCAGCATTTT.

The chain links TRBV6-5 to TRBJ1-5, with 9 bases identical to TRBD1. The CDR3 totals 14 residues. With V trimmed by 6 bases and J by 5 bases, 5 bases remained unmatched. Germline CDR1 MNHEY, CDR2 SVGAGI. The CDR3 region has the DNA TGTGCCAGCAGACAGGGGGCAATCGATCAGCCCCAGCATTTT. Protein: CASRQGAIDQPQHF.

The V gene is TRBV18, the J gene TRBJ1-6, with D unclear. Germline V gene data show CDR1 as KGHSH and CDR2 as LQKENI. The CDR3 length is 16 residues. Trimming took 6 bases from V and 7 from J, leaving 19 bases between them. In nucleotides, the CDR3 is TGTGCCAGCTCGCGCTTGAATGAGGTGTTAAATTCACCCCTCCACTTT. This translates into CASSRLNEVLNSPLHF.

This chain uses TRBV10-3 with TRBJ2-1, with 7 bases identical to TRBD2. The CDR3 totals 13 residues. The germline V gene encodes CDR1 ENHRY and CDR2 SYGVKD. Unmatched junction bases numbered 4, after V lost 5 bases and J lost 6 bases. CDR3 bases: TGTGCCATCAGTACCGGGACTACCAATGAGCAGTTCTTC. This encodes CAISTGTTNEQFF.

The rearrangement joins TRBV19 to TRBJ1-4, with 10 nucleotides matching TRBD1. The CDR3 has 17 amino acids. The V gene end was trimmed by 4 bases and the J gene end by 4 bases; junction bases not matched to a gene: 9. Germline V gene sequence: CDR1 LNHDA, CDR2 SQIVND (reference sequence). For the CDR3, the DNA is TGTGCCAGTAGTAGGGACAGGGGTTTGTCCATTAATGAAAAACTGTTTTTT. Its translation: CASSRDRGLSINEKLFF.

The V and J genes are TRBV5-5 and TRBJ1-2; D remains ambiguous. Trimming took 5 bases from V and 4 from J, leaving 18 bases between them. The CDR3 covers 15 residues. Germline CDR1 and CDR2: SGHKS and YYEKEE (reference sequence). CDR3 bases: TGTGCCAGCAGTTCGGACGGGGTTTATGGCTATGGCTACACCTTC. This translates into CASSSDGVYGYGYTF. Filled out from reference TRBV5-5 and TRBJ1-2, the complete variable domain reads DAGVTQSPTHLIKTRGQQVTLRCSPISGHKSVSWYQQVLGQGPQFIFQYYEKEERGRGNFPDRFSARQFPNYSSELNVNALLLGDSALYLCASSSDGVYGYGYTFGSGTRLTVV.

This chain uses TRBV28 with TRBJ1-6, with D hard to call. This CDR3 comprises 13 residues. Germline-derived CDR1 and CDR2 are MDHEN and SYDVKM. Trimming took off 5 bases at V and 7 bases at J, with 9 bases between the two ends. CDR3 sequence: CASSPPGNSPLHF. In nucleotides, the CDR3 is TGTGCCAGCAGTCCCCCAGGAAATTCACCCCTCCACTTT.

The rearrangement links TRBV27 to TRBJ2-1; D may match TRBD1 or TRBD2 (6 bases each). Trimming left V 0 bases short and J 0 bases short, with 9 bases between. Germline V gene lookup returns CDR1 MNHEY and CDR2 SMNVEV (reference sequence). The CDR3 runs 16 residues. The CDR3 reads CASSLSEGDSYNEQFF. The DNA of the CDR3 is TGTGCCAGCAGTTTATCGGAGGGGGACTCCTACAATGAGCAGTTCTTC.

This chain links TRBV15 with TRBJ1-2; D may be TRBD1 (5 bases). Trimming removed 1 base from V and 6 bases from J, with 12 bases in between. The CDR3 totals 14 residues. Germline V gene data show CDR1 as LNHNV and CDR2 as YYDKDF (reference sequence). The CDR3 coding sequence is TGTGCCACCAGCAGAGGCGCGGACAACCATGGCTACACCTTC. This codes for CATSRGADNHGYTF. The full variable domain, in which reference TRBV15 and TRBJ1-2 provide the parts outside the CDR3, is DAMVIQNPRYQVTQFGKPVTLSCSQTLNHNVMYWYQQKSSQAPKLLFHYYDKDFNNEADTPDNFQSRRPNTSFCFLDIRSPGLGDTAMYLCATSRGADNHGYTFGSGTRLTVV.

The J gene is TRBJ1-4, the V gene TRBV5-6; tentative D call: TRBD1 (5 bases). The germline CDR1 and CDR2 sequences are SGHDT and YYEEEE. V was cut by 2 bases and J by 4 bases, with 12 bases left in between. CDR3 size: 15 residues. CDR3 nucleotides: TGTGCCAGCAGCTTCAGGGAGGGAGTTAATGAAAAACTGTTTTTT. This sequence encodes CASSFREGVNEKLFF.

The J gene is TRBJ1-6, the V gene TRBV5-1; 8 bases fit TRBD1. From germline, CDR1 is SGHRS and CDR2 YFSETQ. The CDR3 is 14 residues long. V lost 0 bases, J lost 16 bases, and 9 bases stayed unmatched. For the CDR3, the DNA is TGCGCCAGCAGCTTGGGGGACCCACAGGGGGGGCTCCACTTT. It is translated as CASSLGDPQGGLHF.

The chain links TRBV6-2 or TRBV6-3 to TRBJ2-1, with TRBD2 identical over 9 bases. This CDR3 is built from 16 residues. Per the germline V gene, CDR1 is MNHEY and CDR2 is SVGEGT. The ends lost 1 base at V and 7 bases at J; junction bases unmatched: 8. The CDR3 protein is CASSYLRGRAENEQFF. The CDR3 DNA is TGTGCCAGCAGTTACTTGCGCGGGAGGGCCGAGAATGAGCAGTTCTTC.